This record concerns one T cell receptor (beta chain) sequence. The data derive from a study of tumor-infiltrating lymphocytes in localized non-small cell lung cancer. Study information: Some samples were collected after neoadjuvant chemotherapy; smokers, never-smokers and several histologies were included.

This table comes from immunoSEQ multiplex PCR, and its TCRdb copy is limited to in-frame clones, with some not included. The table includes about 12,000 clones, approximately 84% detected once. V lost 1 base to trimming and J lost 0 bases; unmatched junction nucleotides: 6. The CDR3 is 16 amino acids. Germline values: CDR1 SGHNT, CDR2 YYREEE (reference sequence). This clonotype was sampled from a human donor with non-small cell lung cancer. The sequencing sample was made of lung tumor tissue. V and J are TRBV5-4 and TRBJ2-7; 8 nucleotides align to TRBD1. CDR3 sequence reads: CASSLFGTGVSYEQYF. In DNA form, the CDR3 reads TGTGCCAGCAGCTTGTTCGGGACAGGCGTCTCCTACGAGCAGTACTTC.